These 14 T cell receptor beta chains share one sample of origin, sequenced in a study of cytomegalovirus exposure and HLA in healthy donors. PCR involved 60 Vbeta and 13 Jbeta primers. The assay was immunoSEQ multiplex PCR, and TCRdb's table has in-frame clones only and misses some. The sample contains approximately 150,000 clones, 70% to 80% of which appear only once. Sequencing used PBMCs. All receptors derive from a woman aged 40 to 50 in good health and CMV-seronegative.

The chain couples TRBV14 to TRBJ2-5; 12 bases agree with TRBD2. CDR3 length: 16 amino acids. Germline-derived CDR1 and CDR2 are SGHDN and FVKESK. The J segment lost 4 bases and the V segment lost 2 bases, leaving 5 bases of the junction unmatched. The CDR3 region is CASSQNLGLAGETQYF. In nucleotides, the CDR3 is TGTGCCAGCAGCCAAAATTTGGGACTAGCGGGAGAGACCCAGTACTTC.

The CDR3 spells CASSYSGGSTDTQYF. The DNA of the CDR3 is TGTGCCAGCAGTTACTCTGGCGGGAGCACAGATACGCAGTATTTT. The V call is TRBV6-6, the J call TRBJ2-3, with D possibly matching TRBD2 (5 bases). Trimming stripped 0 bases from V and 0 bases from J, with 7 bases between. In germline, CDR1 is MNHNY, CDR2 SVGAGI (reference sequence). The CDR3 extends over 15 amino acids.

The V gene is TRBV7-9, the J gene TRBJ1-1; D is perhaps TRBD1 (5 bases). V was pared by 3 bases and J by 6 bases, with 8 bases between. In germline, CDR1 is SEHNR, CDR2 FQNEAQ (reference sequence). This CDR3 is built from 12 residues. CDR3 in amino acids: CASSFGTSEAFF. CDR3 nucleotides: TGTGCCAGCAGCTTTGGGACTTCTGAAGCTTTCTTT.

The V call is TRBV2, the J call TRBJ1-5; 8 bases agree with TRBD1. The V segment lost 5 bases and the J segment 3 bases; nucleotides outside the gene matches: 3. Germline CDR1 SNHLY, CDR2 FYNNEI. The CDR3 consists of 14 residues. The CDR3 region has the DNA TGTGCCAGCAGTCTGACAGGGGTCAATCAGCCCCAGCATTTT. Its protein product is CASSLTGVNQPQHF. The full variable domain, in which reference TRBV2 and TRBJ1-5 provide the parts outside the CDR3, is EPEVTQTPSHQVTQMGQEVILRCVPISNHLYFYWYRQILGQKVEFLVSFYNNEISEKSEIFDDQFSVERPDGSNFTLKIRSTKLEDSAMYFCASSLTGVNQPQHFGDGTRLSIL.

As DNA, the CDR3 is TGTGCCAGCTCGCCCACTCATAGCTCCTACAATGAGCAGTTCTTC. This codes for CASSPTHSSYNEQFF. This chain joins TRBV18 and TRBJ2-1; unclear D gene. The CDR3 extends over 15 amino acids. Trimming took 6 bases from V and 0 from J, leaving 12 bases between them. CDR1 is KGHSH and CDR2 is LQKENI in the germline V gene.

This chain connects TRBV5-1 to TRBJ2-3, with D perhaps matching TRBD1 (7 bases). V was trimmed by 4 bases and J by 3 bases, leaving 15 bases between them. Germline CDR1 reads SGHRS; CDR2 reads YFSETQ. The CDR3 runs 15 residues. The CDR3 here is CASSLGQAGTDTQYF. The CDR3 DNA follows: TGCGCCAGCAGCCTAGGACAGGCGGGGACAGATACGCAGTATTTT.

The chain is built from TRBV2 and TRBJ2-5, with 10 bases that match TRBD1. With 6 bases clipped from V and 5 bases from J, the junction kept 3 bases outside the gene matches. CDR1 SNHLY and CDR2 FYNNEI come from the germline V gene. This CDR3 is built from 13 residues. The DNA of the CDR3 is TGTGCCAGCAGAGGGACAGGGGAGGAGACCCAGTACTTC. It is translated as CASRGTGEETQYF.

The chain combines TRBV5-1 with TRBJ2-7; 9 positions agree with TRBD2. CDR3 size: 18 residues. The V segment lost 4 bases and the J segment 0 bases; nucleotides outside the gene matches: 14. Germline lookup yields CDR1 SGHRS and CDR2 YFSETQ. CDR3 loop: CASSLGAASGTFSYEQYF. The CDR3 coding sequence is TGCGCCAGCAGCCTGGGGGCGGCTAGCGGGACCTTCTCCTACGAGCAGTACTTC. The complete variable domain, with remaining parts taken from reference TRBV5-1 and TRBJ2-7, reads KAGVTQTPRYLIKTRGQQVTLSCSPISGHRSVSWYQQTPGQGLQFLFEYFSETQRNKGNFPGRFSGRQFSNSRSEMNVSTLELGDSALYLCASSLGAASGTFSYEQYFGPGTRLTVT.

As regards this clone: Other DNA sequences in the sample encode the same CDR3. The CDR3 nucleotides are TGTGCCAGCAGTTCGGACAGGGGATATGGCTACACCTTC. Translating it yields CASSSDRGYGYTF. The rearrangement uses TRBV6-6 and TRBJ1-2; 9 nucleotides match TRBD1. V shed 4 bases and J 5 bases; nucleotides not matched to a gene: 2. CDR3 length: 13 residues. The germline CDR1 and CDR2 sequences are MNHNY and SVGAGI (reference sequence).

The V and J genes are TRBV28 and TRBJ1-1; 8 bases line up with TRBD1. The CDR3 is made up of 16 amino acids. V lost 4 bases, J lost 1 base, and 8 bases stayed unmatched. Germline CDR1 MDHEN, CDR2 SYDVKM. The CDR3 loop is CASSWAGGYGNTEAFF. For the CDR3, the DNA is TGTGCCAGCAGTTGGGCAGGGGGCTATGGGAACACTGAAGCTTTCTTT. Looking up the rest from reference TRBV28 and TRBJ1-1 gives the full variable domain: DVKVTQSSRYLVKRTGEKVFLECVQDMDHENMFWYRQDPGLGLRLIYFSYDVKMKEKGDIPEGYSVSREKKERFSLILESASTNQTSMYLCASSWAGGYGNTEAFFGQGTRLTVV.

The chain combines TRBV7-9 with TRBJ1-5, with 11 bases aligning to TRBD1. J was trimmed by 4 bases and V by 1 base; bases with no gene match: 3. CDR3 length equals 16 residues. Germline CDR1 SEHNR, CDR2 FQNEAQ (reference sequence). The chain's CDR3 is CASSLGTGGGNQPQHF. CDR3 in DNA: TGTGCCAGCAGCTTAGGGACAGGGGGCGGAAATCAGCCCCAGCATTTT.

The rearrangement joins TRBV5-1 to TRBJ2-1; 8 bases agree with TRBD1. Germline loops: CDR1 SGHRS, CDR2 YFSETQ. J gave up 12 bases and V 3 bases, and 11 bases lay outside the gene matches. The CDR3 is 14 residues long. The CDR3 bases are TGCGCCAGCAGCTCCGGGACAGGCGGGGACGGGCAGTTCTTC. Translating gives CASSSGTGGDGQFF.

The CDR3 bases are TGTGCCAGCAGCCAAGGGGATGGGAGGGCCTCAACTAATGAAAAACTGTTTTTT. Translated: CASSQGDGRASTNEKLFF. This rearrangement joins TRBV4-2 to TRBJ1-4; D is ambiguous. V was shortened by 1 base and J by 0 bases, with 15 bases between the two germline ends. This CDR3 is built from 18 residues. The germline CDR1 and CDR2 sequences are LGHNA and YNFKEQ.

The chain uses TRBV7-3 and TRBJ2-7; 12 bases match TRBD2. The V segment lost 1 base and the J segment 5 bases; nucleotides outside the gene matches: 15. Germline V CDR1 and CDR2: SGHTA, FQGTGA. The CDR3 contains 19 residues. The CDR3 coding sequence is TGTGCCAGCAGCTTAAGGGGGCCTAGCGGGAGGGCCGTCAAGGACGAGCAGTACTTC. As protein: CASSLRGPSGRAVKDEQYF.